Sequencing of this TCR beta chain was carried out in a study of CD8+ T cells in alopecia areata (dated by TCRdb to between 2018 and 2020). At the level of the whole study: Treated patients were enrolled in an open-label pilot trial of oral tofacitinib, 5 to 10 mg twice daily, for moderate-to-severe alopecia areata. Biopsies were taken from tofacitinib-treated patients at baseline and again at 4 and 24 weeks into treatment, and several of those patients also had a later scalp biopsy. immunoSEQ multiplex PCR using 35 Vbeta forward primers and 13 Jbeta reverse primers was used to amplify TCRbeta CDR3 regions. Scalp clonality was compared among normal scalp (n=4), patchy alopecia areata scalp (n=8), and alopecia totalis/universalis scalp (n=8). Patients stayed on tofacitinib for 6 to 18 months and then had 6 months of follow-up off drug so that delayed response and recurrence could be assessed. On the human side, TCRbeta sequencing was run on scalp tissue and on sorted CD4+ and CD8+ peripheral blood T cells from healthy controls and from alopecia areata patients with either patchy or totalis/universalis disease. In both human patients and the C3H/HeJ mouse model, the study applied high-throughput TCRbeta sequencing to look at T cell clonal expansion in alopecia areata. The RNA source kit depended on sample type: the PAXgene miRNA kit for fixed scalp, the miRNeasy kit for PBMCs, and the RNeasy kit for mouse skin.

Sequences WSHSY (CDR1) and SAAADI (CDR2) are obtained from the germline V gene. Reading from cysteine to phenylalanine, the CDR3 counts 12 amino acids. Here the CDR3 DNA is all that survives: 36 bases in frame from base 1. The germline ends are 0 bases apart after V is trimmed by 0 bases and J by 1 base. Paper-wide results and their limitations: Unlike mouse skin, where gammadelta T cells dominate, normal human skin contains resident alphabeta T cells that get sequenced too, which complicates analysis of the scalp TCR repertoire. TCR sequences shared between patients were less clear than in mice, possibly partly because of HLA diversity in the patient population. Compared with normal scalp, lesional scalp, particularly in alopecia totalis/universalis, had higher clonality and more expanded CD8+ clones, which suggests antigenic drive.

Worth noting for this clone: The antigen this receptor binds is unknown. Qualities for individual bases were not recorded, and no much larger clone is one base off.

Libraries were prepared through the immunoSEQ multiplex PCR assay. RNA was extracted from all samples and reverse transcribed into cDNA, which served as template for TCR sequencing. First-strand cDNA was synthesized with SuperScript III using a 2:1 mix of oligo-dT and random hexamers. A synthetic immune receptor repertoire was used to measure amplification bias, and any remaining bias was corrected computationally. Processing in the source paper ran as follows. Raw reads were preprocessed to remove errors, and CDR3 was defined by IMGT conventions from the conserved cysteine to phenylalanine. Clonality was computed as 1 minus the Shannon entropy, with the entropy normalized by log2 of the number of productive unique TCRs. Whether scalp clones were CD4 or CD8 was inferred by matching scalp TCRbeta sequences against CD4 and CD8 repertoires sorted from blood. What TCRdb holds here is the immuneACCESS table cut down to in-frame rearrangements. Part of the clones is not present; checked against another copy, under half of the missing clones reflect an unresolved V gene, and the others are unexplained. That table supplies the V and J calls and clone size; D and trimming were determined from the DNA. This sample holds 150,000 or so clones; over 80% were observed only once. The ten largest account for roughly 16% of the sample.

Per the publication, the time point label means: baseline before oral tofacitinib. Lesional scalp punch biopsies and peripheral blood were obtained from alopecia areata patients. PBMCs were isolated by density centrifugation and stained for CD3, CD4 and CD8, and CD4+ and CD8+ T cells were sorted on a FACSAria. This sequence originates from a human donor with alopecia areata. The rearrangement combines TRBV10-2 with TRBJ1-1; no D segment can be confidently identified. The sample in question was CD8+ T cells sorted from blood, obtained at week 0. The sequence in DNA is TGCGCCAGCAGTGAGTCGAACACTGAAGCTTTCTTT. This translates into CASSESNTEAFF.